This is a list of T cell receptor beta chains from one sample in a study of cytomegalovirus exposure and HLA in healthy donors. Profiling relied on immunoSEQ multiplex PCR, and the TCRdb table lists in-frame clones only, not all of them. The profile shows under 80,000 clones, around 94% of them singletons. Sequencing was carried out using PBMCs. The receptors derive from a young woman in good health and CMV-seronegative. Each CDR3 is given with its conserved first and last residue. A D gene is named only where the DNA matches it firmly. Some rows mark clone size as missing; the rest say once, few, many or name a class of expanded clone.

j_call d_call v_call clone_size cdr3_nt cdr3_aa
TRBJ2-5 TRBD2 TRBV4-2 once TGTGCCAGCAGCCAAACCCCGAGCGGGGGCGGGGAGACCCAGTACTTC CASSQTPSGGGETQYF
TRBJ2-1 NA TRBV5-4 NA TGTGCCAGCAGCTTGAGCCCGGGGAGGACGTTTAATGAGCAGTTCTTC CASSLSPGRTFNEQFF
TRBJ2-3 NA TRBV29-1 NA TGCAGCGTTGAAGGGGTCCTAGGGGAAGCCTACACAGATACGCAGTATTTT CSVEGVLGEAYTDTQYF
TRBJ2-1 NA TRBV7-8 NA TGTGCCAGCAGCCTTCTTCGGGTAGTCAATGAGCAGTTCTTC CASSLLRVVNEQFF
TRBJ2-7 NA TRBV27 NA TGTGCCAGCAGTTTAGGTTACGACAGCCCAATGGACGAGCAGTACTTC CASSLGYDSPMDEQYF
TRBJ2-7 TRBD2 TRBV25-1 NA TGTGCCAGCAGCCCAGATAGCGGGAGGGCCGGGGGTACCTACGAGCAGTACTTC CASSPDSGRAGGTYEQYF
TRBJ2-7 NA TRBV28 NA TGTGCCAGCAGTTTAGGCGGGGCTAGCTCCTACGAGCAGTACTTC CASSLGGASSYEQYF
TRBJ1-2 NA TRBV13 NA TGTGCCAGCAGGGGGAGTTCGGGTGGCTACACCTTC CASRGSSGGYTF
TRBJ2-7 TRBD1 TRBV29-1 NA TGCAGCGGGGGGCAGGGGGCTTCCGAGCAGTACTTC CSGGQGASEQYF
TRBJ2-1 TRBD2 TRBV27 NA TGTGCCAGCAGTTTAGGGGCTAGCGGAAACAATGAGCAGTTCTTC CASSLGASGNNEQFF
TRBJ1-2 TRBD1 TRBV7-9 once TGTGCCAGCAGCTTAGAAGGGACAGGGGGCGGAGGCTACACCTTC CASSLEGTGGGGYTF
TRBJ1-5 NA TRBV11-2 medium-sized TGTGCCAGCAGCTTAGATCAACAGGGCAATCAGCCCCAGCATTTT CASSLDQQGNQPQHF
TRBJ1-6 TRBD1 TRBV27 NA TGTGCCAGCAGGTGGACAGGGGAAGGATCACCCCTCCACTTT CASRWTGEGSPLHF
TRBJ2-2 TRBD2 TRBV30 NA TGTGCCTGGAGTCGGGGGGATTCGGACACCGGGGAGCTGTTTTTT CAWSRGDSDTGELFF
TRBJ1-6 NA TRBV2 NA TGTGCCAGCGCCGGGCAGGGGAGAACCTATAATTCACCCCTCCACTTT CASAGQGRTYNSPLHF
TRBJ2-3 TRBD2 TRBV15 NA TGTGCCACCAGCACCCTTGGGGGGAGGGCTGGTGATACGCAGTATTTT CATSTLGGRAGDTQYF
TRBJ2-7 NA TRBV27 NA TGTGCCAGCAGTTTGTACTGGTCCTACGAGCAGTACTTC CASSLYWSYEQYF
TRBJ1-5 NA TRBV27 NA TGTGCCAGTTCTCTTAATCAGCCCCAGCATTTT CASSLNQPQHF
TRBJ2-1 TRBD2 TRBV29-1 NA TGCAGCGTAAAAATAGGGGCGGGAGGGACTTATGAGCAGTTCTTC CSVKIGAGGTYEQFF
TRBJ2-7 TRBD1 TRBV6-5 NA TGTGCCAGCAGAGAGACCCGGGACAGCTACGAGCAGTACTTC CASRETRDSYEQYF
TRBJ2-3 NA TRBV15 NA TGTGCCACCAGCGGATTAAAGCTAGCCGGCAACACAGATACGCAGTATTTT CATSGLKLAGNTDTQYF
TRBJ1-2 NA TRBV18 NA TGTGCCAGCTCACATGACAGGCTTAACTATGGCTACACCTTC CASSHDRLNYGYTF
TRBJ2-4 NA TRBV6-1 NA TGTGCCAGCAGTGAAGGAGGCTCCATTCAGTACTTC CASSEGGSIQYF
TRBJ2-1 TRBD1 TRBV4-1 NA TGCGCCAGCAGCCAAGATAGGGGGCATCATGAGCAGTTCTTC CASSQDRGHHEQFF
TRBJ2-6 NA TRBV7-8 NA TGTGCCAGCAGCCTAATGGGGGCCTCTGGGGCCAACGTCCTGACTTTC CASSLMGASGANVLTF
TRBJ2-2 TRBD1 TRBV5-1 NA TGCGCCAGCAGCGTAACAGGGGCCGGGGAGCTGTTTTTT CASSVTGAGELFF
TRBJ1-5 TRBD1 TRBV5-1 NA TGCGCCAGCAGCTTCACAGGGGATAGCAATCAGCCCCAGCATTTT CASSFTGDSNQPQHF
TRBJ2-7 NA TRBV6-5 NA TGTGCCAGCAGTTACTCTGTCGGCGGGTACGAGCAGTACTTC CASSYSVGGYEQYF
TRBJ1-6 NA TRBV5-5 NA TGTGCCAGCAGCCGAAGGGAGTTGGAGTGGTCACCCCTCCACTTT CASSRRELEWSPLHF
TRBJ1-1 NA TRBV19 NA TGTGCCAGTAGTATTTTGGGGGGTCACGGCACTGAAGCTTTCTTT CASSILGGHGTEAFF
TRBJ2-7 TRBD1 TRBV7-9 NA TGTGCCAGCAGCCTAACAGGGGGCGTCTACGAGCAGTACTTC CASSLTGGVYEQYF
TRBJ1-2 NA TRBV6-5 NA TGTGCCAGCAGTTCCCCAGGGGTCTATGGCTACACCTTC CASSSPGVYGYTF
TRBJ2-7 TRBD1 TRBV14 NA TGTGCCAGCAGCCCCCTCCGGGGACAGGGGTACGAGCAGTACTTC CASSPLRGQGYEQYF
TRBJ2-5 TRBD1 TRBV27 NA TGTGCCAGCAGCGCCACCGGGACAGGGGCCCCCCAAGAGACCCAGTACTTC CASSATGTGAPQETQYF
TRBJ2-1 TRBD2 TRBV4-1 NA TGCGCCAGCAGCCAAGGGGTAGCGGGGGCGTCTTCCTACAATGAGCAGTTCTTC CASSQGVAGASSYNEQFF
TRBJ1-5 TRBD1 TRBV6-6 NA TGTGCCAGCAGCAAGGACAGGGGAGGGCAGCCCCAGCATTTT CASSKDRGGQPQHF
TRBJ1-6 NA TRBV5-1 NA TGCGCCAGCAGCTTGGCCGTTTTCGGAGGGGCCGGATCACCCCTCCACTTT CASSLAVFGGAGSPLHF
TRBJ2-2 NA TRBV4-3 few TGCGCCAGCAGCCAAGATTCGGGACACCGAACCGGGGAGCTGTTTTTT CASSQDSGHRTGELFF
TRBJ2-7 TRBD2 TRBV7-6 NA TGTGCCAGCAGCCCGAGACTAGCGGGGGAATCCTACGAGCAGTACTTC CASSPRLAGESYEQYF
TRBJ2-2 TRBD1 TRBV11-2 NA TGTGCCAGCACCCCGGACAGGGCGGCGGGGGAGCTGTTTTTT CASTPDRAAGELFF
TRBJ2-3 TRBD2 TRBV27 NA TGTGCCAGCAGTCGGAGTAGCGGGGGGAGCACAGATACGCAGTATTTT CASSRSSGGSTDTQYF
TRBJ1-2 TRBD1 TRBV11-3 NA TGTGCCAGCAGCTGGGGACAGAATTATGGCTACACCTTC CASSWGQNYGYTF
TRBJ1-2 NA TRBV7-2 NA TGTGCCAGCAGCCTCACAGGGTGGAAAGGCTACACCTTC CASSLTGWKGYTF
TRBJ1-5 TRBD1 TRBV7-2 NA TGTGCCAGCAGCTCGGGACAGGGGGATCAGCCCCAGCATTTT CASSSGQGDQPQHF
TRBJ2-1 TRBD2 TRBV7-6 NA TGTGCCAGCAGCTTAGTAACTAGCGGGAGTAATGAGCAGTTCTTC CASSLVTSGSNEQFF
TRBJ2-7 NA TRBV30 NA TGTGCCTGGAGTGGAGACTACGAGCAGTACTTC CAWSGDYEQYF
TRBJ1-1 NA TRBV18 NA TGTGCCAGCTCACCACGTGGAGCGAACACTGAAGCTTTCTTT CASSPRGANTEAFF
TRBJ1-2 TRBD1 TRBV7-2 once TGTGCCAGCAGCCGAACAGGGGGAGAAGGCTACACCTTC CASSRTGGEGYTF
TRBJ2-3 TRBD2 TRBV27 NA TGTGCCAGCAGTCCCATAACGGGACTAGGAAGCACAGATACGCAGTATTTT CASSPITGLGSTDTQYF